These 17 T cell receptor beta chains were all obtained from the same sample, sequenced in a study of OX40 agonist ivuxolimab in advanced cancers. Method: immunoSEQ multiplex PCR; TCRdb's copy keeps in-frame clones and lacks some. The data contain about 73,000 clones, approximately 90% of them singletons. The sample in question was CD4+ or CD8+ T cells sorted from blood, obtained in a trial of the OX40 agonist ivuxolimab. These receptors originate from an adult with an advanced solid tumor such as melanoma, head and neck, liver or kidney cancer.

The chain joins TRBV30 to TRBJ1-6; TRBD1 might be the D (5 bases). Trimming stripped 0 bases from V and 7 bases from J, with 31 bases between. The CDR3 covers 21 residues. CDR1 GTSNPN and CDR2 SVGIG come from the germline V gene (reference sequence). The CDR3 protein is CAWSVPRRLQGLEAGNSPLHF. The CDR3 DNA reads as TGTGCCTGGAGTGTACCGCGCCGTCTTCAGGGACTAGAGGCAGGGAATTCACCCCTCCACTTT.

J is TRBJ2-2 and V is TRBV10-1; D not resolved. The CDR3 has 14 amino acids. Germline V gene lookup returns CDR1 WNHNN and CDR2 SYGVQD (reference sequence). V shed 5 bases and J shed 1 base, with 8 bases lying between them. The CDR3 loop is CASSTRRNTGELFF. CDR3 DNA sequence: TGCGCCAGCAGTACCAGGAGGAACACCGGGGAGCTGTTTTTT.

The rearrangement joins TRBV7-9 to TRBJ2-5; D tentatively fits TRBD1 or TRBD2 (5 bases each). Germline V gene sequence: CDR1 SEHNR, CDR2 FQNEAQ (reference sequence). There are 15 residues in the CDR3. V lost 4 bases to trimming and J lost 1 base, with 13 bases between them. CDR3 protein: CASSYRGGSQETQYF. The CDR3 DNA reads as TGTGCCAGCAGCTACCGGGGCGGTAGCCAAGAGACCCAGTACTTC. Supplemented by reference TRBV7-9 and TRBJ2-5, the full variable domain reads DTGVSQNPRHKITKRGQNVTFRCDPISEHNRLYWYRQTLGQGPEFLTYFQNEAQLEKSRLLSDRFSAERPKGSFSTLEIQRTEQGDSAMYLCASSYRGGSQETQYFGPGTRLLVL.

In nucleotides, the CDR3 is TGCGCCAGCACGATCACTCATGGGGAAGTGAGGACCACGAGTTCCTACAATGAGCAGTTCTTC. Protein sequence: CASTITHGEVRTTSSYNEQFF. The chain is built from TRBV23-1 and TRBJ2-1; D is unclear. TRBV23-1 is assigned to the ORF class and has an uncertain function. This CDR3 is 21 amino acids long. V lost 7 bases and J lost 1, with 32 bases in between.

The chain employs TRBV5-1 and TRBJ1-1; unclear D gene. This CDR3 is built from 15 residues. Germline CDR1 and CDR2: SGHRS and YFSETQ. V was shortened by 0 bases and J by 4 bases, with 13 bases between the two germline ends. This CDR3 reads CASSLGPGGSTEAFF. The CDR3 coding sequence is TGCGCCAGCAGCTTGGGCCCGGGAGGGTCCACTGAAGCTTTCTTT.

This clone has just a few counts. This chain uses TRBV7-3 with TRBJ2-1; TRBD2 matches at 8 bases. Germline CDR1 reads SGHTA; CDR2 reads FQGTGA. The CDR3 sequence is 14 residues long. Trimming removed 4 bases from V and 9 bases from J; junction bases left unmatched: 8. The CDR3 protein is CASSSPGLVGEQFF. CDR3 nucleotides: TGTGCCAGCAGCTCCCCGGGACTAGTGGGTGAGCAGTTCTTC.

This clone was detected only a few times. CDR3 sequence reads: CASSPSLRKLFF. Here the CDR3 DNA reads TGTGCCAGCAGCCCCAGTCTTCGGAAACTGTTTTTT. J is TRBJ1-4 and V is TRBV28; D remains ambiguous. The V gene's germline CDR1 is MDHEN and CDR2 SYDVKM. The CDR3 sequence is 12 residues long. Trimming pared 6 bases from V and 11 bases from J, leaving 13 bases between.

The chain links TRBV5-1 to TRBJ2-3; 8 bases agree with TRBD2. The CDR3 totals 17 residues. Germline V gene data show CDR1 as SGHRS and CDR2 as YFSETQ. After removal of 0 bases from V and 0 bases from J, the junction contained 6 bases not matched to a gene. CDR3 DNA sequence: TGCGCCAGCAGCTTGGGCCGGGGGGGCAGCAGCACAGATACGCAGTATTTT. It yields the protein CASSLGRGGSSTDTQYF.

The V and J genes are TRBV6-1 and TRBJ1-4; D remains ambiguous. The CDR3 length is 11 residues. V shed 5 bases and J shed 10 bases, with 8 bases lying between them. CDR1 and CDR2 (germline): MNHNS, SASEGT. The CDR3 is CASSMIGKLFF. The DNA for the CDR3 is TGTGCCAGCAGTATGATAGGAAAACTGTTTTTT.

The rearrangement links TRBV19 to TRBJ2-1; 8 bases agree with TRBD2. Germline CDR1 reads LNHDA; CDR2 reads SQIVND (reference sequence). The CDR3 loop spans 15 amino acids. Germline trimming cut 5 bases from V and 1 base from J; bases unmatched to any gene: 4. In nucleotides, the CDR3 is TGTGCCAGTAGTCCCAGCGGGGGTTCCTACAATGAGCAGTTCTTC. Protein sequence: CASSPSGGSYNEQFF.

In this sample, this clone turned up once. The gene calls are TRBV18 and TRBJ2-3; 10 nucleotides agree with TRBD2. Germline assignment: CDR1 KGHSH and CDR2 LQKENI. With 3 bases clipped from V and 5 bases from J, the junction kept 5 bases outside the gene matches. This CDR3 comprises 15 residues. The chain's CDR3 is CASSPLSGGGDTQYF. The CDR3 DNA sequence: TGTGCCAGCTCACCCCTAAGCGGGGGGGGAGATACGCAGTATTTT. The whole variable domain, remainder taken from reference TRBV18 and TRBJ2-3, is NAGVMQNPRHLVRRRGQEARLRCSPMKGHSHVYWYRQLPEEGLKFMVYLQKENIIDESGMPKERFSAEFPKEGPSILRIQQVVRGDSAAYFCASSPLSGGGDTQYFGPGTRLTVL.

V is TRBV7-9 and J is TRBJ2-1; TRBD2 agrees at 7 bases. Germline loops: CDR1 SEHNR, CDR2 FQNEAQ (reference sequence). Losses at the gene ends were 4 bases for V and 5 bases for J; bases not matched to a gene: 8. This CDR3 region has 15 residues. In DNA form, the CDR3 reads TGTGCCAGCAGCTCCCGGGAACTAGCGAACAATGAGCAGTTCTTC. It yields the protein CASSSRELANNEQFF.

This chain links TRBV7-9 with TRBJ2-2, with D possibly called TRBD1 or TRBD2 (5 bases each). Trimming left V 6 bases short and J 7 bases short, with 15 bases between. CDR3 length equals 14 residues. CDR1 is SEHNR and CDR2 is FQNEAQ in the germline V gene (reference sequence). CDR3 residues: CASSRGPNLGELFF. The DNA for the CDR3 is TGTGCCAGCAGTCGGGGACCCAACCTCGGGGAGCTGTTTTTT.

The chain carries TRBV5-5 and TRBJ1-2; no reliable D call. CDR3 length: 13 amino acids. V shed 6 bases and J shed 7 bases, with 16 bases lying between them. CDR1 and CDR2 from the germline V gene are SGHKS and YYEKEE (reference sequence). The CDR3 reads CASTMILVSGYTF. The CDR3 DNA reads TGTGCCAGCACCATGATATTGGTTTCTGGCTACACCTTC.

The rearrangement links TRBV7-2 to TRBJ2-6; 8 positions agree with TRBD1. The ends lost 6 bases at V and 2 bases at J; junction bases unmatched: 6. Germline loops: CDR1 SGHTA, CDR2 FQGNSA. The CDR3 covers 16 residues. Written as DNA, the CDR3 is TGTGCCAGCAGTTTTACACAGGGGGCTGGGGCCAACGTCCTGACTTTC. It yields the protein CASSFTQGAGANVLTF.

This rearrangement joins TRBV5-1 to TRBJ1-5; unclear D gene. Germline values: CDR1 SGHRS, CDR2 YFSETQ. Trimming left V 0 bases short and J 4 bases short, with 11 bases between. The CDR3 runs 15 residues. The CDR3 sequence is CASSLEGGVNQPQHF. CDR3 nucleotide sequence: TGCGCCAGCAGCTTGGAAGGCGGGGTGAATCAGCCCCAGCATTTT.

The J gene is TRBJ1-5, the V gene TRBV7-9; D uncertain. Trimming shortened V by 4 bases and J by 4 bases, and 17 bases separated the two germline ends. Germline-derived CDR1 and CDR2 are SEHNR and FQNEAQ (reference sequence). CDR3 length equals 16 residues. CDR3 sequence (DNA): TGTGCCAGCAGCTCCGCTGGGCAGGTTGGGAATCAGCCCCAGCATTTT. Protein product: CASSSAGQVGNQPQHF.